This TCR beta chain appears in the sequencing data of a study of Graves' ophthalmopathy and Graves' hyperthyroidism. CDR1 and CDR2 from the germline V gene are GTSNPN and SVGIG (reference sequence). The CDR3 consists of 15 residues. V lost 5 bases to trimming and J lost 3 bases; unmatched junction nucleotides: 8. Other autoimmune diseases, uncontrolled infections, pregnancy or lactation led to the exclusion of patients. Amplification from RNA transcripts yielded the TCR beta CDR3 regions. HTBI primers were employed in first-round RT-PCR, then a second-round multiplex PCR followed. Each CDR3 protein is one row after TCRdb ran MiXCR on the multiplex PCR reads. This sample has more than 1,000,000 distinct CDR3 sequences, with around a third found just once. Study results and caveats: The model reached approximately 70% sensitivity and about 72% specificity for predicting ophthalmopathy progression.

Turning to this clonotype: What it binds is unknown.

The sequence was collected from an adult man with Graves' hyperthyroidism. What was sequenced was peripheral blood or thyroid tissue (not recorded which). The J gene is TRBJ1-3, the V gene TRBV30; 9 positions match TRBD1. CDR3 bases: TGTGCCTGGGGGACAGGGCGGTTGGATGGAAACACCATATATTTT. This encodes CAWGTGRLDGNTIYF.